What follows describes a single T cell receptor beta chain. Antigen specificity is unknown. The sample is drawn from a study of cytomegalovirus exposure and HLA in healthy donors. General observations from the study: HLA allele associations emerged for about 18,000 TCR beta sequences in a later analysis, at 0.05 false discovery rate.

This CDR3 is 13 amino acids long. CDR1 SNHLY and CDR2 FYNNEI come from the germline V gene. V gave up 6 bases and J gave up 8 bases; unmatched junction bases: 7. Researchers ran the PCR with 60 Vbeta and 13 Jbeta primers. Profiling relied on immunoSEQ multiplex PCR, and the TCRdb table lists in-frame clones only, not all of them. The table has a few hundred thousand clones, 80% to 90% seen once. The sequenced material came from PBMCs. The clonotype was recovered from a woman aged 40 to 55 in good health and CMV-seropositive. The chain is built from TRBV2 and TRBJ2-1; the match to TRBD1 covers 7 bases. The CDR3 DNA follows: TGTGCCAGCAGCCAGGAGCAGGGGGATGAGCAGTTCTTC. It translates to CASSQEQGDEQFF.